This passage covers 27 T cell receptor beta chains from one sample sequenced in a study of T cell changes during pregnancy in multiple sclerosis. Clones were read by immunoSEQ multiplex PCR, and TCRdb kept only the in-frame ones, dropping some. This table holds roughly 69,000 clones, approximately 91% found once. The source was peripheral blood, collected in the third trimester of pregnancy. Every receptor here comes from a female donor with multiple sclerosis, enrolled in a pregnancy study.

The chain recombines TRBV5-1 with TRBJ1-2, with D possibly matching TRBD1 (5 bases). V was shortened by 0 bases and J by 3 bases, with 9 bases between the two germline ends. Germline CDR1 reads SGHRS; CDR2 reads YFSETQ. The CDR3 runs to 14 residues. The CDR3 region is CASSLDSGYYGYTF. The DNA for the CDR3 is TGCGCCAGCAGCTTGGATTCAGGGTACTATGGCTACACCTTC.

This clone was counted a single time. The gene calls are TRBV4-1 and TRBJ1-2; possibly TRBD1 for D (5 bases). V lost 8 bases to trimming and J lost 4 bases, with 17 bases between them. In germline, CDR1 is MGHRA, CDR2 YSYEKL. CDR3 length: 14 amino acids. This CDR3 reads CASAWAGGGYGYTF. For the CDR3, the DNA is TGCGCCAGCGCTTGGGCCGGGGGAGGCTATGGCTACACCTTC.

The chain joins TRBV5-1 to TRBJ1-4, with D perhaps matching TRBD1 (5 bases). Germline lookup yields CDR1 SGHRS and CDR2 YFSETQ. V gave up 0 bases and J gave up 7 bases, with 13 bases separating them. CDR3 length equals 15 residues. CDR3 in amino acids: CASSLVAGFGEKLFF. CDR3 DNA sequence: TGCGCCAGCAGCTTGGTTGCAGGGTTCGGTGAAAAACTGTTTTTT.

The CDR3: CASSYSLAGGFETQYF. The DNA for the CDR3 is TGTGCCAGCAGTTACTCACTAGCGGGGGGCTTTGAGACCCAGTACTTC. The chain joins TRBV6-5 to TRBJ2-5, with TRBD2 identical over 12 bases. The germline V gene encodes CDR1 MNHEY and CDR2 SVGAGI. This CDR3 contains 16 residues. V gave up 0 bases and J gave up 5 bases; unmatched junction bases: 4.

The chain joins TRBV5-1 to TRBJ1-4, with 7 bases aligning to TRBD1. The CDR3 has 15 residues. Germline CDR1 reads SGHRS; CDR2 reads YFSETQ. V gave up 5 bases and J gave up 8 bases; unmatched junction bases: 12. CDR3 loop: CASSLLGTDGEKLFF. As DNA, the CDR3 is TGCGCCAGCAGTTTGTTGGGGACAGATGGGGAAAAACTGTTTTTT.

V is TRBV7-3 and J is TRBJ2-4; 8 bases fit TRBD2. The CDR3 runs 14 residues. V shed 5 bases, J shed 5 bases, and the junction held 5 bases outside the gene matches. CDR1 is SGHTA and CDR2 is FQGTGA in the germline V gene. The CDR3 DNA is TGTGCCAGCAGCGCGGCGGGGGGACAAAACATTCAGTACTTC. Its protein product is CASSAAGGQNIQYF.

The rearrangement uses TRBV6-5 and TRBJ2-1; TRBD1 aligns across 9 bases. The CDR3 has 14 amino acids. The V gene end was trimmed by 6 bases and the J gene end by 9 bases; junction bases not matched to a gene: 9. CDR1 is MNHEY and CDR2 is SVGAGI in the germline V gene. For the CDR3, the DNA is TGTGCCAGCAGCTCGGGACAGGGAGGCGGTGAGCAGTTCTTC. Translation: CASSSGQGGGEQFF.

V usage is TRBV4-2 and J usage is TRBJ2-3; TRBD2 aligns across 8 bases. The CDR3 has 15 residues. Germline V gene data show CDR1 as LGHNA and CDR2 as YNFKEQ. V dropped 1 base and J dropped 1; count of bases not matched to a gene: 1. In DNA form, the CDR3 reads TGTGCCAGCAGCCAAGGGCGGGGGGGCACAGATACGCAGTATTTT. This sequence encodes CASSQGRGGTDTQYF.

The chain links TRBV5-1 to TRBJ1-4, with TRBD1 matching 8 bases. CDR1 is SGHRS and CDR2 is YFSETQ in the germline V gene. The CDR3 extends over 14 amino acids. J was trimmed by 4 bases and V by 4 bases; bases with no gene match: 3. CDR3 DNA sequence: TGCGCCAGCAGCCCGGACAGGGTTAATGAAAAACTGTTTTTT. It codes for CASSPDRVNEKLFF.

This rearrangement joins TRBV7-3 to TRBJ1-6; D perhaps matches TRBD1 (6 bases). Germline lookup yields CDR1 SGHTA and CDR2 FQGTGA. The CDR3 contains 14 residues. Trimming took off 5 bases at V and 6 bases at J, with 11 bases between the two ends. CDR3 bases: TGTGCCAGCAGCAATGGACAGCTTAATTCACCCCTCCACTTT. Protein: CASSNGQLNSPLHF.

V is TRBV18 and J is TRBJ2-5; a weak D match, TRBD2 (6 bases). Trimming shortened V by 3 bases and J by 5 bases, and 10 bases separated the two germline ends. The CDR3 has 13 residues. Looked up from germline, CDR1 is KGHSH and CDR2 is LQKENI. The CDR3 DNA reads as TGTGCCAGCTCACCGGGGGAGGACGAGACCCAGTACTTC. It translates to CASSPGEDETQYF.

The chain has TRBV7-9 and TRBJ2-5; TRBD1 matches at 7 bases. V lost 6 bases and J lost 0; bases outside the gene matches: 7. Germline lookup yields CDR1 SEHNR and CDR2 FQNEAQ (reference sequence). CDR3 length equals 15 residues. The CDR3 sequence: CASSPGQEYQETQYF. In nucleotides, the CDR3 is TGTGCCAGCAGTCCTGGACAGGAGTACCAAGAGACCCAGTACTTC.

This chain connects TRBV4-1 to TRBJ2-5; the match to TRBD2 covers 10 bases. The V gene end was trimmed by 4 bases and the J gene end by 5 bases; junction bases not matched to a gene: 10. The CDR3 consists of 16 residues. Germline V gene sequence: CDR1 MGHRA, CDR2 YSYEKL. The CDR3 loop is CASSRIPAGGDETQYF. CDR3 bases: TGCGCCAGCAGCCGGATTCCAGCGGGGGGGGACGAGACCCAGTACTTC.

This clone was seen ten or more times. The J gene is TRBJ2-7, the V gene TRBV7-6; TRBD1 matches 9 bases. The germline gives CDR1 SGHVS, CDR2 FNYEAQ. After removal of 5 bases from V and 4 bases from J, the junction contained 12 bases not matched to a gene. This CDR3 spans 16 amino acids. The CDR3 DNA sequence: TGTGCCAGCAGCCCTATTGGGGGGACAGGGTATTACGAGCAGTACTTC. It encodes CASSPIGGTGYYEQYF.

This clone was observed a single time. The rearrangement uses TRBV27 and TRBJ2-7; 8 bases are shared with TRBD1. CDR1 MNHEY and CDR2 SMNVEV come from the germline V gene (reference sequence). Trimming cost V 6 bases and J 7 bases; bases outside gene matches: 8. The CDR3 covers 13 residues. CDR3 amino acids: CASSWDRFGEQYF. The CDR3 DNA sequence: TGTGCCAGCAGCTGGGACAGGTTCGGGGAGCAGTACTTC.

The V call is TRBV15, the J call TRBJ1-1, with D perhaps TRBD1 (5 bases). The CDR3 has 15 amino acids. Trimming shortened V by 5 bases and J by 3 bases, and 16 bases separated the two germline ends. The germline V gene encodes CDR1 LNHNV and CDR2 YYDKDF (reference sequence). The CDR3, as DNA: TGTGCCACCAGCGGGGGGTACAATTGGGACACTGAAGCTTTCTTT. Translating gives CATSGGYNWDTEAFF.

The chain recombines TRBV5-6 with TRBJ1-2, with D maybe TRBD1 (5 bases). The ends were cut back, 7 bases at V and 3 bases at J, with 13 bases in the middle. The CDR3 sequence is 13 residues long. CDR1 is SGHDT, CDR2 YYEEEE, per germline. CDR3 sequence reads: CASFLLGDYGYTF. In nucleotides, the CDR3 is TGTGCCAGCTTCCTTTTAGGGGACTATGGCTACACCTTC.

The genes are TRBV9 and TRBJ2-3, with 10 nucleotides matching TRBD2. Losses at the gene ends were 2 bases for V and 0 bases for J; bases not matched to a gene: 9. The CDR3 runs 18 residues. CDR1 is SGDLS and CDR2 is YYNGEE in the germline V gene. CDR3 sequence reads: CASSVSSGGPLSTDTQYF. CDR3 DNA: TGTGCCAGCAGCGTCTCTAGCGGGGGCCCCCTTAGCACAGATACGCAGTATTTT.

The V gene is TRBV18, the J gene TRBJ2-2; D might be TRBD1 (6 bases). The V end was cut by 3 bases, the J end by 5 bases, with 13 bases between. Germline assignment: CDR1 KGHSH and CDR2 LQKENI. The CDR3 spans 15 residues. CDR3 bases: TGTGCCAGCTCACCTTTGGGACATCATACCGGGGAGCTGTTTTTT. Amino acid sequence: CASSPLGHHTGELFF. The complete variable domain, with remaining parts taken from reference TRBV18 and TRBJ2-2, reads NAGVMQNPRHLVRRRGQEARLRCSPMKGHSHVYWYRQLPEEGLKFMVYLQKENIIDESGMPKERFSAEFPKEGPSILRIQQVVRGDSAAYFCASSPLGHHTGELFFGEGSRLTVL.

The J gene is TRBJ2-1, the V gene TRBV16; D is possibly TRBD2 (5 bases). CDR1 and CDR2 from the germline V gene are KGHSY and FQNENV. The CDR3 is 14 residues long. The V end was cut by 8 bases, the J end by 7 bases, with 18 bases between. In DNA form, the CDR3 reads TGTGCCAGCCAAAGATGGGGTCGGAGGAATGAGCAGTTCTTC. Translated: CASQRWGRRNEQFF.

The gene calls are TRBV30 and TRBJ2-2, with a weak D call TRBD2 (5 bases). V was shortened by 2 bases and J by 6 bases, with 7 bases between the two germline ends. The CDR3 covers 12 residues. Germline V gene sequence: CDR1 GTSNPN, CDR2 SVGIG (reference sequence). CDR3 in amino acids: CAWSLGAGELFF. The CDR3 nucleotides are TGTGCCTGGAGTCTGGGAGCCGGGGAGCTGTTTTTT.

The chain joins TRBV5-1 to TRBJ2-2; 8 bases agree with TRBD1. CDR3 length equals 14 residues. The J segment lost 7 bases and the V segment lost 3 bases, leaving 5 bases of the junction unmatched. CDR1 is SGHRS, CDR2 YFSETQ, per germline. The CDR3 DNA reads TGCGCCAGCAGCTCCCAGGGGGCTCACGGGGAGCTGTTTTTT. Translated: CASSSQGAHGELFF. Full variable domain (missing parts from reference TRBV5-1 and TRBJ2-2): KAGVTQTPRYLIKTRGQQVTLSCSPISGHRSVSWYQQTPGQGLQFLFEYFSETQRNKGNFPGRFSGRQFSNSRSEMNVSTLELGDSALYLCASSSQGAHGELFFGEGSRLTVL.

The chain couples TRBV7-3 to TRBJ2-2, with D perhaps TRBD1 (5 bases). Germline CDR1 SGHTA, CDR2 FQGTGA. The CDR3 consists of 14 residues. Trimming stripped 6 bases from V and 5 bases from J, with 13 bases between. CDR3 region: CASRPRVGTGELFF. Written as DNA, the CDR3 is TGTGCCAGCAGACCCAGGGTTGGAACCGGGGAGCTGTTTTTT.

The V and J genes are TRBV5-1 and TRBJ2-3; TRBD2 aligns across 11 bases. Germline CDR1 and CDR2: SGHRS and YFSETQ. CDR3 length: 16 residues. V lost 0 bases to trimming and J lost 2 bases; unmatched junction nucleotides: 2. The CDR3 reads CASSLGLAGLTDTQYF. DNA of the CDR3: TGCGCCAGCAGCTTGGGACTAGCGGGGCTCACAGATACGCAGTATTTT.

The chain links TRBV28 to TRBJ1-1; D not certain. Trimming took 2 bases from V and 1 from J, leaving 5 bases between them. From germline, CDR1 is MDHEN and CDR2 SYDVKM. The CDR3 extends over 13 amino acids. CDR3 loop: CASSLTENTEAFF. In DNA, the CDR3 is TGTGCCAGCAGTTTAACAGAGAACACTGAAGCTTTCTTT.

The chain carries TRBV5-1 and TRBJ2-2; D is perhaps TRBD2 (6 bases). The CDR3 has 15 amino acids. Trimming took off 4 bases at V and 6 bases at J, with 16 bases between the two ends. Germline V CDR1 and CDR2: SGHRS, YFSETQ. CDR3 sequence reads: CASSPGGTVSGELFF. DNA of the CDR3: TGCGCCAGCAGCCCCGGGGGTACGGTCTCCGGGGAGCTGTTTTTT.

Notes on this clone: An end of the junction does not agree with germline; a read error may underlie this. The chain has TRBV2 and TRBJ2-5, with TRBD1 matching 9 bases. The germline CDR1 and CDR2 sequences are SNHLY and FYNNEI. The CDR3 covers 16 residues. CDR3: CASREGTGWGSETQYF. DNA for the CDR3: TGTGCCAGCAGAGAAGGGACAGGGTGGGGGTCTGAGACCCAGTACTTC. Using reference TRBV2 and TRBJ2-5 for the parts outside the CDR3, the full variable domain is EPEVTQTPSHQVTQMGQEVILRCVPISNHLYFYWYRQILGQKVEFLVSFYNNEISEKSEIFDDQFSVERPDGSNFTLKIRSTKLEDSAMYFCASREGTGWGSETQYFGPGTRLLVL.